This T cell receptor (beta chain) was observed in a study of T cells in localized non-small cell lung cancer. Germline values: CDR1 SGHNT, CDR2 YENEEA. V was trimmed by 6 bases and J by 0 bases, leaving 14 bases between them. CDR3 length: 15 residues. TCRdb's table, derived via immunoSEQ multiplex PCR, lists solely in-frame clones and lacks some. Altogether around 3,000 clones are present, about 24% being singletons, with the ten largest covering more than 20%. By share, this clone ranks as medium-sized. The antigen is unknown. General observations from the study: Sequence data derive from only one tumor region, so heterogeneity remains possible.

Material: lung tumor tissue, obtained before any cancer treatment. This TCR came from a woman aged 40-69 years with stage I lung adenocarcinoma. V usage is TRBV11-3 and J usage is TRBJ1-1; D not resolved. The CDR3 region is CASSPTRRLNTEAFF. DNA of the CDR3: TGTGCCAGCAGTCCAACGCGACGGCTGAACACTGAAGCTTTCTTT.